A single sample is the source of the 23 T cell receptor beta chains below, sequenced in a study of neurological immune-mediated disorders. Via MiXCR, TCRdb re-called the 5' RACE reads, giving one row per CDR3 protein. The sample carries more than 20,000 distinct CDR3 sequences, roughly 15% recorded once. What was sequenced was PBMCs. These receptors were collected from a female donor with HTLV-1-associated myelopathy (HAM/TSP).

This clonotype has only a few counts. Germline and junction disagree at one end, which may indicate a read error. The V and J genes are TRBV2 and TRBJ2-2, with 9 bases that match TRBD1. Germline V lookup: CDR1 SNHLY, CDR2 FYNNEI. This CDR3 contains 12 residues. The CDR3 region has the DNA TGTGCCAGCAGTGCATGGGACAGGGAACTGTTTTTT. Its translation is CASSAWDRELFF.

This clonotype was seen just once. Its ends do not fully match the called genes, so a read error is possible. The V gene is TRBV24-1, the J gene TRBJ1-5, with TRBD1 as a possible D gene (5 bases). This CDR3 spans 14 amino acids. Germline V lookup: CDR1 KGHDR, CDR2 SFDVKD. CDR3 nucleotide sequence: TGTGCCACAAGTGGGGACTGGACCAATCAGACCCAGCATTTT. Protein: CATSGDWTNQTQHF.

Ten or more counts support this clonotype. The CDR3 nucleotides are TGCAGTGCTAGAGTCCCGGGACTAGCGGGAGCCGAGCAGTACTTC. Amino acid sequence: CSARVPGLAGAEQYF. The chain has TRBV20-1 and TRBJ2-7; 14 nucleotides match TRBD2. The CDR3 loop spans 15 amino acids. J gave up 6 bases and V 1 base, and 5 bases lay outside the gene matches. Germline lookup yields CDR1 DFQATT and CDR2 SNEGSKA (reference sequence).

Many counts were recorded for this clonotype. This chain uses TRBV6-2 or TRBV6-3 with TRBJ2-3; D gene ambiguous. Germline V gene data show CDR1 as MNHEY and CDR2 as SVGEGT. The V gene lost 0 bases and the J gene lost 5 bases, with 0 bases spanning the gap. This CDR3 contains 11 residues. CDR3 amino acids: CASSYSDTQYF. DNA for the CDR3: TGTGCCAGCAGTTACTCAGATACGCAGTATTTT.

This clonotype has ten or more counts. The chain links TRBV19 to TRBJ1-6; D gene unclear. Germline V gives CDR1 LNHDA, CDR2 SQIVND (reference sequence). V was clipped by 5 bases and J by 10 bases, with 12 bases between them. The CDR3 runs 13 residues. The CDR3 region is CASSSEVGSPLHF. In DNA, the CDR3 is TGTGCCAGTAGTTCGGAAGTGGGATCACCCCTCCACTTT.

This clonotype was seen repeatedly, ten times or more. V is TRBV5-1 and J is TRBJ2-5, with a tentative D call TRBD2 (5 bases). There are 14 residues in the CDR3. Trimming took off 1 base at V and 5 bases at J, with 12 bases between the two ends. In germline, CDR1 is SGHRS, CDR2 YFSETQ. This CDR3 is CASSLSGVRETQYF. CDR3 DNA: TGCGCCAGCAGCTTGTCCGGGGTCCGTGAGACCCAGTACTTC.

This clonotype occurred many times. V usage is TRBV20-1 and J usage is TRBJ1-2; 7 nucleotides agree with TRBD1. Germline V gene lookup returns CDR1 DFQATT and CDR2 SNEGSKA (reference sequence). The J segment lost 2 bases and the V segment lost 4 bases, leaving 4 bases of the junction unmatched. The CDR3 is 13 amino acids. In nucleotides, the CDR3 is TGCAGTGCTAAAGGGGGACAGAACTATGGCTACACCTTC. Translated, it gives CSAKGGQNYGYTF.

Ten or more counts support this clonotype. The CDR3 DNA reads as TGTGCCAGCAGTATCGGGACAGGGGAGGATACGCAGTATTTT. Its protein product is CASSIGTGEDTQYF. The chain is built from TRBV27 and TRBJ2-3, with TRBD1 matching over 10 bases. J was trimmed by 6 bases and V by 5 bases; bases with no gene match: 5. Germline V lookup: CDR1 MNHEY, CDR2 SMNVEV (reference sequence). The CDR3 sequence is 14 residues long.

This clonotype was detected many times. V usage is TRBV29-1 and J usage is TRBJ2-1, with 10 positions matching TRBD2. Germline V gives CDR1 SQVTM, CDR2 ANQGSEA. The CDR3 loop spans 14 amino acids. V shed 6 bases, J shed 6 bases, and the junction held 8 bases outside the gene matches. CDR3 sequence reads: CSVAGLAAPNEQFF. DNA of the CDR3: TGCAGCGTCGCCGGACTAGCGGCCCCCAATGAGCAGTTCTTC.

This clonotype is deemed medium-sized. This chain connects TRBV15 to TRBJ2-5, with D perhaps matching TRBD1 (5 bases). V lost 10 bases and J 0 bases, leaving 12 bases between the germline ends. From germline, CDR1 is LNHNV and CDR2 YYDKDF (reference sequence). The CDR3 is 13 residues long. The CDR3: CASAQGYQETQYF. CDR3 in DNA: TGTGCCAGCGCCCAGGGTTACCAAGAGACCCAGTACTTC. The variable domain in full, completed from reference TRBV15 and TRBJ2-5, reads DAMVIQNPRYQVTQFGKPVTLSCSQTLNHNVMYWYQQKSSQAPKLLFHYYDKDFNNEADTPDNFQSRRPNTSFCFLDIRSPGLGDTAMYLCASAQGYQETQYFGPGTRLLVL.

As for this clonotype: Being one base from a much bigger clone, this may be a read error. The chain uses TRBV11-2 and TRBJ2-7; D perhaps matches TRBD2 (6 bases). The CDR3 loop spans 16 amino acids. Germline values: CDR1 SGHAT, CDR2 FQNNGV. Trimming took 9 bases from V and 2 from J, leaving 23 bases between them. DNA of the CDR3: TGTGCCAGAAGCCCGGTACGGAGGACGGGAGCCTACGAGCAGTACTTC. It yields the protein CARSPVRRTGAYEQYF.

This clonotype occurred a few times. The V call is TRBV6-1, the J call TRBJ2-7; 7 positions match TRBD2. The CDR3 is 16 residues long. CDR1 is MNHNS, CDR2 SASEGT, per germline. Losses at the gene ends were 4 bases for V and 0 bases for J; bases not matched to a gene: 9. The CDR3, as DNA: TGTGCCAGCAGTGGACTAGCAGCGCCGAGCTCCTACGAGCAGTACTTC. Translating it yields CASSGLAAPSSYEQYF.

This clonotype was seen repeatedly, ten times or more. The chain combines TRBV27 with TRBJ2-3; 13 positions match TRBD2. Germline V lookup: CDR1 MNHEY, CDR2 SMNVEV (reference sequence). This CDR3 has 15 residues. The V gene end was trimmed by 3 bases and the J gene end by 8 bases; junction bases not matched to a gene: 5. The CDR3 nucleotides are TGTGCCAGCAGTTTTGGACTAGCGGGAGTAGGTACGCAGTATTTT. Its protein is CASSFGLAGVGTQYF.

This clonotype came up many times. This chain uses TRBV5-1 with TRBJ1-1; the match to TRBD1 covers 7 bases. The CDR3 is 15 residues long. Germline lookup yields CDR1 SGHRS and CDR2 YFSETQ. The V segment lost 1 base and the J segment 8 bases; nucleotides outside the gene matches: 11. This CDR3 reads CASSLSGPGGMEAFF. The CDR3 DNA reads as TGCGCCAGCAGCTTGAGCGGGCCAGGGGGAATGGAAGCTTTCTTT.

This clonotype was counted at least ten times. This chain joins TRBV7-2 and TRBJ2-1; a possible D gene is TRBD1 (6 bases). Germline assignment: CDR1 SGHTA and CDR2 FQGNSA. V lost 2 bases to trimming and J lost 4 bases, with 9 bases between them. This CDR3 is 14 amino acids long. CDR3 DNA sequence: TGTGCCAGCAGCTTAAACCAGGGGTACAATGAGCAGTTCTTC. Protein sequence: CASSLNQGYNEQFF.

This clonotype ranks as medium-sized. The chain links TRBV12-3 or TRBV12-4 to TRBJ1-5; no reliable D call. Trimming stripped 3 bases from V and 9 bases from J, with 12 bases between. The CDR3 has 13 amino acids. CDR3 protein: CASSFDRIRPQHF. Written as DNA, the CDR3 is TGTGCCAGCAGTTTTGATCGAATTAGGCCCCAGCATTTT.

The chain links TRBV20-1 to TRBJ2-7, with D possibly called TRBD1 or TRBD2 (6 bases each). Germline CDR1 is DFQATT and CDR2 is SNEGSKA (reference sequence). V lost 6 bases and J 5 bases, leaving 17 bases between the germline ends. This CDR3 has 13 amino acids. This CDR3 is CSAGGQIDNEQYF. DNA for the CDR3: TGCAGTGCCGGGGGACAAATCGACAACGAGCAGTACTTC.

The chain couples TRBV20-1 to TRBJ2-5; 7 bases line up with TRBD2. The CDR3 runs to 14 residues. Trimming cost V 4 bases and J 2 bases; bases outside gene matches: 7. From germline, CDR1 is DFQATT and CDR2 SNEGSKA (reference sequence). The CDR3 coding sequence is TGCAGTGCTATCCCAGGGAGGGAACAAGAGACCCAGTACTTC. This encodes CSAIPGREQETQYF.

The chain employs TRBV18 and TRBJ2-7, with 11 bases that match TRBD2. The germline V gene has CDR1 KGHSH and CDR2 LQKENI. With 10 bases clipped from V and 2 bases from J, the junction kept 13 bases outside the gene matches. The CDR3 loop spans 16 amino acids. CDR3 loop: CANPLGTSGSTYEQYF. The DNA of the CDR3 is TGTGCCAACCCACTTGGGACTAGCGGAAGTACCTACGAGCAGTACTTC.

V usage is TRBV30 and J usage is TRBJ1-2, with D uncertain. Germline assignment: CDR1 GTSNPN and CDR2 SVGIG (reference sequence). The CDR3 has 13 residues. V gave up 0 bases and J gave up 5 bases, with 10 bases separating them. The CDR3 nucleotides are TGTGCCTGGAGTGTACGGGGAAAATATGGCTACACCTTC. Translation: CAWSVRGKYGYTF. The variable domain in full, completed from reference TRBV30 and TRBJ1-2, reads SQTIHQWPATLVQPVGSPLSLECTVEGTSNPNLYWYRQAAGRGLQLLFYSVGIGQISSEVPQNLSASRPQDRQFILSSKKLLLSDSGFYLCAWSVRGKYGYTFGSGTRLTVV.

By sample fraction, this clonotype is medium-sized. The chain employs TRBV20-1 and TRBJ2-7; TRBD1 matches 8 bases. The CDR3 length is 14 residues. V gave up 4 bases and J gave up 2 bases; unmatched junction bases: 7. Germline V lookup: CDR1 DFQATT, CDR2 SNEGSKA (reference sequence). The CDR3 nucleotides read TGCAGTGCTACCTATATGACAGGGGCCTACGAGCAGTACTTC. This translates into CSATYMTGAYEQYF.

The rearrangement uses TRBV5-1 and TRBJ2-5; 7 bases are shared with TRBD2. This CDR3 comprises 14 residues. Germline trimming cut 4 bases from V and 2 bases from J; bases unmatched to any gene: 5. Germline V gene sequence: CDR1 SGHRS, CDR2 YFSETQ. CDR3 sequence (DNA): TGCGCCAGCAGCCAGATGGGGGGGCAAGAGACCCAGTACTTC. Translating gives CASSQMGGQETQYF. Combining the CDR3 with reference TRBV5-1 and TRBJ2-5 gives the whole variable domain KAGVTQTPRYLIKTRGQQVTLSCSPISGHRSVSWYQQTPGQGLQFLFEYFSETQRNKGNFPGRFSGRQFSNSRSEMNVSTLELGDSALYLCASSQMGGQETQYFGPGTRLLVL.

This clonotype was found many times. Here the CDR3 reads CASSPYSVKTQYF. Here the CDR3 DNA reads TGTGCCAGCTCCCCCTATTCGGTGAAGACCCAGTACTTC. This rearrangement joins TRBV27 to TRBJ2-5; D call uncertain. The germline CDR1 and CDR2 sequences are MNHEY and SMNVEV (reference sequence). V lost 8 bases to trimming and J lost 6 bases, with 16 bases between them. There are 13 residues in the CDR3.